Below are 32 T cell receptor beta chains sequenced from a single sample in a study of blood T cell repertoires in COVID-19. Produced via immunoSEQ multiplex PCR; TCRdb's table is partial and in-frame only. The sample records 200,000 or so clones, about 85% being singletons. The sample consisted of PBMCs or T cells enriched from blood (not recorded which). These receptors were taken from a woman aged 30 to 39 who had recovered from COVID-19.

The rearrangement uses TRBV4-3 and TRBJ2-5, with TRBD2 as a possible D gene (5 bases). V gave up 4 bases and J gave up 2 bases, with 11 bases separating them. Germline V lookup: CDR1 LGHNA, CDR2 YSLEER. The CDR3 consists of 14 residues. CDR3 DNA: TGCGCCAGCAGCCCCCGTAGAGGGCAAGAGACCCAGTACTTC. It yields the protein CASSPRRGQETQYF.

CDR3 DNA sequence: TGTGCCAGTAGTATCCCAGGACTAGACTACAATGAGCAGTTCTTC. Its protein is CASSIPGLDYNEQFF. The chain links TRBV19 to TRBJ2-1; 7 nucleotides line up with TRBD2. V shed 3 bases, J shed 3 bases, and the junction held 5 bases outside the gene matches. Germline CDR1 is LNHDA and CDR2 is SQIVND (reference sequence). The CDR3 consists of 15 residues.

This clone was found once. The chain links TRBV6-5 to TRBJ1-1, with D unclear. CDR3 length: 12 residues. Germline V gene data show CDR1 as MNHEY and CDR2 as SVGAGI. V was trimmed by 4 bases and J by 4 bases, leaving 7 bases between them. The CDR3 protein is CASSSGFTEAFF. As DNA, the CDR3 is TGTGCCAGCAGTTCCGGGTTCACTGAAGCTTTCTTT.

The V call is TRBV6-5, the J call TRBJ1-2; D gene uncertain. The CDR3 totals 14 residues. The ends were cut back, 4 bases at V and 5 bases at J, with 14 bases in the middle. Germline V lookup: CDR1 MNHEY, CDR2 SVGAGI. Here the CDR3 reads CASSLGLGGYGYTF. In nucleotides, the CDR3 is TGTGCCAGCAGTTTAGGTCTGGGAGGGTATGGCTACACCTTC.

CDR3 in DNA: TGTGCCAGCAGTTTAAGGGGACAGTACGAGCAGTACTTC. Amino acids: CASSLRGQYEQYF. The V gene is TRBV27, the J gene TRBJ2-7; 7 bases fit TRBD1. CDR1 and CDR2 from the germline V gene are MNHEY and SMNVEV (reference sequence). The CDR3 sequence is 13 residues long. V shed 2 bases, J shed 4 bases, and the junction held 2 bases outside the gene matches.

The V call is TRBV4-1, the J call TRBJ1-2, with D perhaps TRBD1 (6 bases). Germline CDR1 and CDR2: MGHRA and YSYEKL. The V and J ends lost 3 bases and 2 bases respectively, with 10 bases between them. This CDR3 contains 14 residues. This chain's CDR3 is CASSQEQGNYGYTF. The CDR3 bases are TGCGCCAGCAGCCAGGAACAGGGAAACTATGGCTACACCTTC.

The CDR3 DNA follows: TGTGCCAGCAGCGCGACTACGCAAGAGACCCAGTACTTC. Its protein is CASSATTQETQYF. The rearrangement joins TRBV9 to TRBJ2-5, with D perhaps TRBD2 (5 bases). The CDR3 totals 13 residues. Germline values: CDR1 SGDLS, CDR2 YYNGEE. With 3 bases removed from V and 2 bases from J, the gap between germline ends came to 8 bases.

In this sample, this clone turned up once. J is TRBJ1-1 and V is TRBV11-2, with a weak D call TRBD1 (5 bases). V was trimmed by 3 bases and J by 3 bases, leaving 14 bases between them. From germline, CDR1 is SGHAT and CDR2 FQNNGV. The CDR3 totals 15 residues. The CDR3 bases are TGTGCCAGCAGCTTTTTGCAGGGAGGGGACACTGAAGCTTTCTTT. Its translation is CASSFLQGGDTEAFF.

The V and J genes are TRBV2 and TRBJ2-5; 8 nucleotides match TRBD1. This CDR3 has 14 amino acids. CDR1 SNHLY and CDR2 FYNNEI come from the germline V gene. V was pared by 4 bases and J by 5 bases, with 6 bases of the junction left unmatched. This CDR3 reads CASSVLTGDETQYF. The CDR3 DNA sequence: TGTGCCAGCAGTGTACTGACAGGGGACGAGACCCAGTACTTC.

This clone was seen repeatedly, ten times or more. The rearrangement joins TRBV5-8 to TRBJ2-7, with D perhaps matching TRBD2 (5 bases). The CDR3 covers 10 residues. Trimming pared 7 bases from V and 3 bases from J, leaving 5 bases between. Per the germline V gene, CDR1 is SGHTS and CDR2 is YDEGEE. CDR3 coding DNA: TGTGCCAGCGGGAGCTACGAGCAGTACTTC. The encoded protein is CASGSYEQYF.

This rearrangement joins TRBV7-9 to TRBJ1-3, with TRBD1 identical over 7 bases. The germline V gene has CDR1 SEHNR and CDR2 FQNEAQ (reference sequence). The CDR3 has 15 residues. V lost 1 base, J lost 6 bases, and 6 bases stayed unmatched. CDR3 region: CASSLVGRGSNTIYF. CDR3 sequence (DNA): TGTGCCAGCAGCTTAGTCGGCAGGGGGTCAAACACCATATATTTT.

CDR3 nucleotides: TGTGCCAGCAGCCCTCGGACAGGGGAGGGCAACGTCCTGACTTTC. Translating it yields CASSPRTGEGNVLTF. The rearrangement uses TRBV7-6 and TRBJ2-6; TRBD1 aligns across 9 bases. The trim removed 5 bases at V and 9 bases at J, leaving 8 bases unmatched. There are 15 residues in the CDR3. The germline CDR1 and CDR2 sequences are SGHVS and FNYEAQ. The full variable domain, its missing parts supplied by reference TRBV7-6 and TRBJ2-6, is GAGVSQSPRYKVTKRGQDVALRCDPISGHVSLYWYRQALGQGPEFLTYFNYEAQQDKSGLPNDRFSAERPEGSISTLTIQRTEQRDSAMYRCASSPRTGEGNVLTFGAGSRLTVL.

This clone was counted a single time. The chain carries TRBV5-1 and TRBJ1-2; the match to TRBD1 covers 9 bases. J was trimmed by 3 bases and V by 4 bases; bases with no gene match: 10. The CDR3 spans 16 residues. Germline CDR1 SGHRS, CDR2 YFSETQ. For the CDR3, the DNA is TGCGCCAGCAGCGCCGCCGGGACAGGGTTCGACTATGGCTACACCTTC. Translated, it gives CASSAAGTGFDYGYTF. Variable domain in full (rest from reference TRBV5-1 and TRBJ1-2): KAGVTQTPRYLIKTRGQQVTLSCSPISGHRSVSWYQQTPGQGLQFLFEYFSETQRNKGNFPGRFSGRQFSNSRSEMNVSTLELGDSALYLCASSAAGTGFDYGYTFGSGTRLTVV.

The chain links TRBV6-4 to TRBJ1-5, with 8 bases that match TRBD1. The CDR3 is made up of 17 amino acids. CDR1 is MRHNA and CDR2 is SNTAGT in the germline V gene. V was clipped by 2 bases and J by 3 bases; unmatched bases: 9. The CDR3 DNA reads as TGTGCCAGCAGTGACACCGACAGGGGAGGATACAATCAGCCCCAGCATTTT. The encoded protein is CASSDTDRGGYNQPQHF.

The chain recombines TRBV29-1 with TRBJ1-2; 8 nucleotides align to TRBD1. The ends lost 8 bases at V and 6 bases at J; junction bases unmatched: 11. This CDR3 has 13 residues. CDR1 and CDR2 (germline): SQVTM, ANQGSEA. The CDR3 sequence is CSYRTGTLNGYTF. CDR3 in DNA: TGCAGCTATCGGACAGGGACGTTGAATGGCTACACCTTC.

The genes are TRBV27 and TRBJ1-3, with a tentative D call TRBD1 (5 bases). Looked up from germline, CDR1 is MNHEY and CDR2 is SMNVEV (reference sequence). The ends were cut back, 3 bases at V and 0 bases at J, with 9 bases in the middle. The CDR3 is made up of 15 amino acids. This CDR3 reads CASSLGGPSGNTIYF. The CDR3 DNA sequence: TGTGCCAGCAGTTTGGGGGGACCCTCTGGAAACACCATATATTTT.

V and J are TRBV6-5 and TRBJ1-1, with D unclear. The germline V and J ends were trimmed by 0 bases and 6 bases, with 8 bases remaining between them. The germline CDR1 and CDR2 sequences are MNHEY and SVGAGI. There are 13 residues in the CDR3. The CDR3 DNA reads as TGTGCCAGCAGTTACTCTTATACGGCTGAAGCTTTCTTT. It encodes CASSYSYTAEAFF.

The chain employs TRBV11-2 and TRBJ2-1, with D perhaps TRBD2 (6 bases). Trimming shortened V by 2 bases and J by 5 bases, and 13 bases separated the two germline ends. CDR3 size: 15 residues. Germline assignment: CDR1 SGHAT and CDR2 FQNNGV. CDR3 nucleotides: TGTGCCAGCAGCTTATCGGGCGCGGGGCACAATGAGCAGTTCTTC. Translation gives CASSLSGAGHNEQFF.

This clone was counted a single time. The V gene is TRBV7-9, the J gene TRBJ2-1; 9 nucleotides agree with TRBD2. The CDR3 sequence is 15 residues long. Trimming took 5 bases from V and 6 from J; bases not matched to a gene: 8. CDR1 is SEHNR, CDR2 FQNEAQ, per germline (reference sequence). The CDR3: CASSTPSGEANEQFF. CDR3 coding DNA: TGTGCCAGCAGCACCCCTAGCGGGGAGGCCAATGAGCAGTTCTTC.

The V gene is TRBV10-2, the J gene TRBJ1-5, with TRBD1 identical over 8 bases. Trimming cost V 8 bases and J 0 bases; bases outside gene matches: 3. Germline V gene data show CDR1 as WSHSY and CDR2 as SAAADI. CDR3 length equals 14 residues. The CDR3 loop is CASDRGNSNQPQHF. In DNA form, the CDR3 reads TGCGCCAGCGACAGGGGAAATAGCAATCAGCCCCAGCATTTT.

V usage is TRBV7-3 and J usage is TRBJ2-3; 8 bases are a match to TRBD2. Germline CDR1 SGHTA, CDR2 FQGTGA. The J segment lost 4 bases and the V segment lost 1 base, leaving 7 bases of the junction unmatched. This CDR3 region has 16 residues. CDR3 nucleotides: TGTGCCAGCAGCTTAAGAGGCGGGGGGCTGGCAGATACGCAGTATTTT. It codes for CASSLRGGGLADTQYF.

The chain links TRBV6-6 to TRBJ1-2; 9 bases map to TRBD1. The germline CDR1 and CDR2 sequences are MNHNY and SVGAGI (reference sequence). Trimming removed 6 bases from V and 6 bases from J; junction bases left unmatched: 11. CDR3 length: 15 amino acids. Written as DNA, the CDR3 is TGTGCCAGCAGCCGTCCGGGACAGGGAGTTGATGGCTACACCTTC. This sequence encodes CASSRPGQGVDGYTF.

The J gene is TRBJ1-4, the V gene TRBV5-6; TRBD1 aligns across 7 bases. Per germline, CDR1 SGHDT and CDR2 YYEEEE. CDR3 size: 15 residues. The ends lost 4 bases at V and 5 bases at J; junction bases unmatched: 8. CDR3 protein: CASSTSTGKNEKLFF. CDR3 coding DNA: TGTGCCAGCAGCACCTCGACAGGGAAGAATGAAAAACTGTTTTTT.

The chain recombines TRBV10-3 with TRBJ2-1, with D possibly matching TRBD2 (6 bases). The CDR3 has 15 amino acids. The V gene's germline CDR1 is ENHRY and CDR2 SYGVKD. The ends were cut back, 3 bases at V and 4 bases at J, with 13 bases in the middle. The CDR3 loop is CAISEGRGGYNEQFF. CDR3 DNA: TGTGCCATCAGTGAAGGAAGGGGAGGATACAATGAGCAGTTCTTC.

The CDR3 nucleotides read TGTGCCAGCAGCTTAGATGGGTTAGCGGATGGCTACACCTTC. This encodes CASSLDGLADGYTF. V gene TRBV11-2 combines with J gene TRBJ1-2; D is uncertain. Germline V gene data show CDR1 as SGHAT and CDR2 as FQNNGV. CDR3 length equals 14 residues. Deletions cut 0 bases from V and 6 bases from J, with 11 bases between.

Note on this clone: A much more abundant neighbour one base away suggests this may be a read error. The chain carries TRBV11-1 and TRBJ1-2, with a tentative D call TRBD1 (6 bases). The germline V and J ends were trimmed by 2 bases and 1 base, with 8 bases remaining between them. This CDR3 region has 14 residues. Germline V gene sequence: CDR1 SGHAT, CDR2 FQDESV (reference sequence). CDR3 DNA sequence: TGTGCCAGCAGCTTACAGGGGAATAACTATGGCTACACCTTC. Protein: CASSLQGNNYGYTF.

V is TRBV4-3 and J is TRBJ2-2; TRBD1 aligns across 8 bases. J was trimmed by 1 base and V by 6 bases; bases with no gene match: 7. There are 16 residues in the CDR3. The germline gives CDR1 LGHNA, CDR2 YSLEER. CDR3 region: CASRLAGTGNTGELFF. CDR3 sequence (DNA): TGCGCCAGCAGACTGGCCGGGACAGGGAACACCGGGGAGCTGTTTTTT.

The chain links TRBV27 to TRBJ1-2, with D tentatively TRBD1 (5 bases). CDR3 length: 16 residues. Trimming removed 5 bases at V and 4 bases at J, with 20 bases between. Germline CDR1 reads MNHEY; CDR2 reads SMNVEV (reference sequence). The CDR3 loop reads CASSHSQGILFYGYTF. The CDR3 DNA reads as TGTGCCAGCAGTCACAGCCAGGGAATCCTATTCTATGGCTACACCTTC.

Of note for this clone: Different DNA sequences within this sample yield the same CDR3. The V call is TRBV6-5, the J call TRBJ2-3; D not resolved. This CDR3 has 14 residues. Germline V lookup: CDR1 MNHEY, CDR2 SVGAGI. V was cut by 0 bases and J by 1 base, with 5 bases left in between. The CDR3: CASSYSARTDTQYF. CDR3 in DNA: TGTGCCAGCAGTTACTCGGCCCGCACAGATACGCAGTATTTT.

The rearrangement uses TRBV12-3 or TRBV12-4 and TRBJ1-2; D not certain. The CDR3 loop spans 13 amino acids. V was clipped by 6 bases and J by 3 bases, with 11 bases between them. The CDR3 sequence: CASSLHGDYGYTF. The CDR3 DNA follows: TGTGCCAGCAGCTTACATGGAGACTATGGCTACACCTTC.

The chain recombines TRBV15 with TRBJ1-1; D perhaps matches TRBD1 (6 bases). The V end was cut by 0 bases, the J end by 4 bases, with 9 bases between. The CDR3 extends over 14 amino acids. Germline assignment: CDR1 LNHNV and CDR2 YYDKDF (reference sequence). This CDR3 reads CATSRDRGGTEAFF. The DNA of the CDR3 is TGTGCCACCAGCAGAGATAGAGGGGGCACTGAAGCTTTCTTT.

J is TRBJ1-1 and V is TRBV2; TRBD1 matches at 7 bases. This CDR3 region has 14 residues. Germline loops: CDR1 SNHLY, CDR2 FYNNEI. The V gene end was trimmed by 5 bases and the J gene end by 1 base; junction bases not matched to a gene: 4. The CDR3 spells CASSLGGGNTEAFF. For the CDR3, the DNA is TGTGCCAGCAGTCTAGGGGGCGGGAACACTGAAGCTTTCTTT.